Listed here is a single T cell receptor beta chain. No antigen is known for it. This specimen belongs to a study of regulatory T cells in long-lasting Graves disease. Broader study findings: Possibly, too few samples lowered accuracy. Examination was confined to peripheral blood, excluding thyroid tissue. Repertoires from persistent disease leaned toward TRBV28, TRBJ1-2 and TRBJ2-5.

CDR3 length: 14 amino acids. V shed 8 bases, J shed 2 bases, and the junction held 9 bases outside the gene matches. Looked up from germline, CDR1 is MNHNS and CDR2 is SASEGT. Indicated time point: persistent/refractory GD, antithyroid drugs over 5 years with positive TRAb. Extracted PBMC RNA gave rise to the TCR library. EDTA tubes collected roughly 9 milliliters of peripheral blood. Combining iRepertoire HTBI primers with Arm-PCR of CDR3 regions, the authors built TCR beta libraries. MiXCR, applied by TCRdb to the multiplex PCR reads, yields one record per CDR3 protein. Of under 350,000 distinct CDR3 sequences in the sample, 22% were seen once.

Source: peripheral blood mononuclear cells (PBMCs), taken when the disease was refractory, from a patient treated with antithyroid drugs. The source is a female donor with Graves disease. V is TRBV6-1 and J is TRBJ2-7, with TRBD1 matching over 7 bases. CDR3: CASFTPRGPYEQYF. CDR3 in DNA: TGTGCCAGCTTTACCCCGAGGGGGCCCTACGAGCAGTACTTC.